These 32 T cell receptor beta chains share one sample of origin, sequenced in a study of T cells expressing NK-cell markers. TCRdb re-called the 5' RACE reads and gives one entry per CDR3 protein, without DNA. The ten most abundant clones cover 3% to 4.5% of a sample with about 540,000 distinct CDR3 sequences. Sequencing was performed on blood T cells: a sorted CD56 or NKG2C T cell subset, CD4+ or CD8+ T cells, or bulk PBMC T cells (not recorded which). The receptor source for this set is a man between 18 and 35 years old in good health.

This chain uses TRBV9 with TRBJ2-4; the D call of TRBD2 rests on TCRdb alone, since no DNA is present to check it. The CDR3 length is 19 residues. Germline CDR1 SGDLS, CDR2 YYNGEE. The chain's CDR3 is CASSPGGGAGREAKNIQYF.

The CDR3 reads CASRGQGASSADTQYF. The rearrangement links TRBV11-3 to TRBJ2-3; as DNA is missing, the TRBD1 call by TCRdb cannot be tested. CDR1 SGHNT and CDR2 YENEEA come from the germline V gene. The CDR3 contains 16 residues.

The genes are TRBV10-3 and TRBJ2-1; TCRdb outputs TRBD1, but without DNA this stays unchecked. CDR1 is ENHRY, CDR2 SYGVKD, per germline. The CDR3 has 16 residues. CDR3 protein: CAISEVAGGSSGQQFF.

This chain joins TRBV29-1 and TRBJ2-5; TCRdb calls TRBD2, which cannot be checked without DNA. Germline V gene sequence: CDR1 SQVTM, CDR2 ANQGSEA. CDR3 length equals 12 residues. CDR3 in amino acids: CSTLEGRETQYF.

The gene calls are TRBV2 and TRBJ1-1; there is no DNA to check the TCRdb D call of TRBD1. The CDR3 consists of 14 residues. CDR1 is SNHLY and CDR2 is FYNNEI in the germline V gene. CDR3 protein: CASSPQGAYTEAFF.

The chain employs TRBV12-3 or TRBV12-4 and TRBJ1-5; TCRdb's assignment of TRBD1 cannot be checked, as there is no DNA. The CDR3 sequence is 14 residues long. CDR3 region: CASSRTGRRQPQHF.

The V gene is TRBV4-3, the J gene TRBJ1-2; TCRdb calls TRBD1, which cannot be checked without DNA. Germline assignment: CDR1 LGHNA and CDR2 YSLEER. The CDR3 sequence is 14 residues long. The CDR3 is CASSQDSPGSGYTF.

The rearrangement joins TRBV10-3 to TRBJ2-2; the D call of TRBD2 rests on TCRdb alone, since no DNA is present to check it. Germline V gene data show CDR1 as ENHRY and CDR2 as SYGVKD. The length of the CDR3 is 15 residues. The chain's CDR3 is CAISLRGGDTGELFF.

J is TRBJ2-1 and V is TRBV4-3; TCRdb outputs TRBD1, but without DNA this stays unchecked. Germline CDR1 and CDR2: LGHNA and YSLEER. CDR3 size: 12 residues. The CDR3 loop reads CASMGRGNEQFF.

The chain uses TRBV20-1 and TRBJ2-5; the D gene TCRdb calls, TRBD2, cannot be checked with no DNA. This CDR3 region has 16 residues. Germline V gives CDR1 DFQATT, CDR2 SNEGSKA (reference sequence). This CDR3 reads CSAREAGSGDQETQYF.

V gene TRBV6-1 combines with J gene TRBJ2-5. In germline, CDR1 is MNHNS, CDR2 SASEGT. The CDR3 runs 14 residues. CDR3 residues: CASSQDRVQETQYF.

The gene calls are TRBV12-3 or TRBV12-4 and TRBJ2-3; TCRdb names TRBD2, which stays unverified in the absence of DNA. This CDR3 region has 14 residues. CDR3 protein: CASASLAGADTQYF.

CDR3 region: CASSPGTRANEQFF. The chain uses TRBV18 and TRBJ2-1; the D call of TRBD2 rests on TCRdb alone, since no DNA is present to check it. The length of the CDR3 is 14 residues. Per germline, CDR1 KGHSH and CDR2 LQKENI.

The chain recombines TRBV12-3 or TRBV12-4 with TRBJ2-4; TCRdb reports TRBD2, a call that lacks DNA to check it against. The CDR3 length is 17 residues. CDR3 amino acids: CASRPTSGGLAKNIQYF.

The chain joins TRBV12-3 or TRBV12-4 to TRBJ2-1; checking the TCRdb D call of TRBD2 is not possible without DNA. This CDR3 region has 16 residues. CDR3 loop: CASSQHASGKDNEQFF.

The V call is TRBV19, the J call TRBJ2-1; without DNA, the TCRdb call of TRBD1 cannot be checked. The CDR3 length is 16 residues. Germline V gene lookup returns CDR1 LNHDA and CDR2 SQIVND (reference sequence). The CDR3 is CASSIMGASSYNEQFF.

This rearrangement joins TRBV12-3 or TRBV12-4 to TRBJ1-3; lacking DNA, the TRBD1 call made by TCRdb goes unchecked. CDR3 size: 13 residues. Here the CDR3 reads CASRPQGGNTIYF.

The chain is built from TRBV5-4 and TRBJ2-1; checking the TCRdb D call of TRBD2 is not possible without DNA. This CDR3 region has 16 residues. Germline lookup yields CDR1 SGHNT and CDR2 YYREEE (reference sequence). The CDR3 is CASSSSSGRPYNEQFF. Using reference TRBV5-4 and TRBJ2-1 for the parts outside the CDR3, the full variable domain is ETGVTQSPTHLIKTRGQQVTLRCSSQSGHNTVSWYQQALGQGPQFIFQYYREEENGRGNFPPRFSGLQFPNYSSELNVNALELDDSALYLCASSSSSGRPYNEQFFGPGTRLTVL.

This sequence joins TRBV6-6 and TRBJ1-1. CDR1 MNHNY and CDR2 SVGAGI come from the germline V gene (reference sequence). The CDR3 is 15 residues long. The CDR3 region is CASSYVGWAGERAFF.

This chain uses TRBV12-3 or TRBV12-4 with TRBJ2-3; as DNA is missing, the TRBD1 call by TCRdb cannot be tested. There are 13 residues in the CDR3. The CDR3 sequence is CASRKQGGDTQYF.

This chain links TRBV5-1 with TRBJ1-6; TCRdb picks TRBD1, but there is no DNA to check that call. The germline gives CDR1 SGHRS, CDR2 YFSETQ. The CDR3 totals 16 residues. CDR3: CASSSGTGGNNSPLHF.

The chain links TRBV4-2 to TRBJ2-7; the D call from TCRdb, TRBD1, cannot be confirmed without DNA. This CDR3 contains 14 residues. Germline V CDR1 and CDR2: LGHNA, YNFKEQ. This CDR3 reads CASSPGGQDYEQYF.

This chain uses TRBV28 with TRBJ2-2; the TCRdb D gene call, TRBD1, has no DNA to confirm it. The CDR3 length is 15 residues. Germline V gene data show CDR1 as MDHEN and CDR2 as SYDVKM. This chain's CDR3 is CASSFGDREPGELFF.

The J gene is TRBJ2-1, the V gene TRBV7-9; TCRdb's D call, TRBD2, is unchecked because there is no DNA. CDR3 length: 19 amino acids. CDR1 and CDR2 from the germline V gene are SEHNR and FQNEAQ (reference sequence). The CDR3: CASSRHPWGREGLFTEQFF.

J is TRBJ2-1 and V is TRBV12-3 or TRBV12-4. The CDR3 runs to 15 residues. CDR3: CASIVAGETNNEQFF.

V gene TRBV2 combines with J gene TRBJ2-7. The germline V gene encodes CDR1 SNHLY and CDR2 FYNNEI. This CDR3 region has 14 residues. The CDR3 spells CASSSRGTFYEQYF.

The chain uses TRBV7-9 and TRBJ2-2; TCRdb indicates TRBD2, and absent DNA this call remains unverified. The CDR3 consists of 15 residues. Germline CDR1 SEHNR, CDR2 FQNEAQ (reference sequence). CDR3 residues: CASSRGSGPTGELFF. The full variable domain, completed using reference TRBV7-9 and TRBJ2-2, is DTGVSQNPRHKITKRGQNVTFRCDPISEHNRLYWYRQTLGQGPEFLTYFQNEAQLEKSRLLSDRFSAERPKGSFSTLEIQRTEQGDSAMYLCASSRGSGPTGELFFGEGSRLTVL.

The rearrangement links TRBV7-2 to TRBJ2-7; the D call of TRBD2 rests on TCRdb alone, since no DNA is present to check it. CDR1 SGHTA and CDR2 FQGNSA come from the germline V gene. The CDR3 totals 16 residues. Here the CDR3 reads CASSFYGAGGPAEQYF.

The rearrangement joins TRBV7-2 to TRBJ2-7. Germline CDR1 SGHTA, CDR2 FQGNSA. The CDR3 extends over 13 amino acids. The CDR3 protein is CASSLGVGFEQYF. Based on the CDR3 plus reference TRBV7-2 and TRBJ2-7, the full variable domain is GAGVSQSPSNKVTEKGKDVELRCDPISGHTALYWYRQSLGQGLEFLIYFQGNSAPDKSGLPSDRFSAERTGGSVSTLTIQRTQQEDSAVYLCASSLGVGFEQYFGPGTRLTVT.

This chain connects TRBV4-1 to TRBJ2-7; checking the TCRdb D call of TRBD2 is not possible without DNA. Germline V gene lookup returns CDR1 MGHRA and CDR2 YSYEKL. This CDR3 spans 19 amino acids. The CDR3 loop is CASSQEGLAGGPLSYEQYF.

The genes are TRBV20-1 and TRBJ2-7. The CDR3 sequence is 11 residues long. The V gene's germline CDR1 is DFQATT and CDR2 SNEGSKA (reference sequence). This chain's CDR3 is CSARVASEQYF.

The V call is TRBV6-5, the J call TRBJ2-2; TCRdb designates TRBD1, a call that cannot be tested without DNA. The CDR3 has 16 amino acids. CDR1 and CDR2 (germline): MNHEY, SVGAGI. This CDR3 reads CASSNLRGTTTGELFF.